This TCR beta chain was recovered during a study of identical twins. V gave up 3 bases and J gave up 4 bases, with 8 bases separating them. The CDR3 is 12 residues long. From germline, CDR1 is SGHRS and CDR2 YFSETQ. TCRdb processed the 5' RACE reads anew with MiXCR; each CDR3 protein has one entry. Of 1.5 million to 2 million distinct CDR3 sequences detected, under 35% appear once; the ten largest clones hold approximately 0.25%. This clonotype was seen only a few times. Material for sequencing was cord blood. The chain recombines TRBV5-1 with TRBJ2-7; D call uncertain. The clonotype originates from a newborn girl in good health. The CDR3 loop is CASSSAAYEQYF. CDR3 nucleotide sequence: TGCGCCAGCAGCTCGGCCGCTTACGAGCAGTACTTC.